This T cell receptor beta chain was found in a study of regulatory T cells in long-lasting Graves disease. CDR1 and CDR2 from the germline V gene are SGHAT and FQNNGV. Between the trimmed V and J ends, which lost 4 bases and 4 bases, there was a span of 5 bases. CDR3 length: 12 residues. Time point noted: newly diagnosed GD, antithyroid drugs for less than 3 months. From PBMCs, RNA was extracted and then used to make the TCR library. This clonotype was detected ten times or more. Its antigen is still unknown. Study-wide results and limits: There was favoring of TRBV28, TRBJ1-2 and TRBJ2-5 in persistent disease.

Arm-PCR with iRepertoire HTBI primers amplified the CDR3 regions for these TCR beta libraries. TCRdb ran MiXCR on the multiplex PCR reads and lists one entry per CDR3 protein. The repertoire holds about 210,000 distinct CDR3 sequences, with roughly 19% as singletons. These same records also appear under a second study, on T cells in Graves' hyperthyroidism and ophthalmopathy. That publication notes: The HTBI primer set drove a first-round RT-PCR of the TCR CDR3.

The TCR originated in a woman under 40 with Graves disease. V is TRBV11-2 and J is TRBJ2-4; D is uncertain. This sample comprised peripheral blood mononuclear cells (PBMCs), obtained at new diagnosis, from a patient treated with antithyroid drugs. The DNA of the CDR3 is TGTGCCAGCAGCTCCTATAAAAACATTCAGTACTTC. It translates to CASSSYKNIQYF.